This TCR beta chain was profiled in a study of cytomegalovirus exposure and HLA in healthy donors. Broader study findings: Researchers reported that three CMV-associated chains were confirmed in vitro as CMV antigen-specific. The classifier reportedly diagnosed cytomegalovirus status with high specificity and sensitivity.

Generated by immunoSEQ multiplex PCR, the TCRdb table keeps only in-frame clones and is missing some. The repertoire has over 150,000 clones, around 88% of them found once; the top ten carry 2% to 2.5%. Comments on this clone: The target antigen is unknown.

The germline gives CDR1 SEHNR, CDR2 FQNEAQ (reference sequence). The CDR3 length is 14 residues. Trimming took 4 bases from V and 7 from J; bases not matched to a gene: 5. This receptor was obtained from a woman aged 18 to 35 in good health and CMV-seronegative. What was sequenced was PBMCs. The V and J genes are TRBV7-9 and TRBJ2-3, with 10 bases identical to TRBD1. The CDR3 nucleotides read TGTGCCAGCAGCTACCGGGACAGGGGAAATACGCAGTATTTT. This gives the protein CASSYRDRGNTQYF.